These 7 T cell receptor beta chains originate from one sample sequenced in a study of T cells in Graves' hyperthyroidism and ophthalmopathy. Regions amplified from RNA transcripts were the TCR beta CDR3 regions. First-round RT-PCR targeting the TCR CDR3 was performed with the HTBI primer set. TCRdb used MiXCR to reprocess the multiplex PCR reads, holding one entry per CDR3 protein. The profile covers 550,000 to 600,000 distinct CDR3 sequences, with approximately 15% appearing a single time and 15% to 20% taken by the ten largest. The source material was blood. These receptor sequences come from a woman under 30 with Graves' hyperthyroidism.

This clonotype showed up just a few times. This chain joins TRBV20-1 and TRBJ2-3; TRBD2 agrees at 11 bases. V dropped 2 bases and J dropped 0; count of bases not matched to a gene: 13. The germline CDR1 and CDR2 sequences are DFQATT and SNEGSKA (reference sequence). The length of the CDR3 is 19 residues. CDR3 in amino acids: CSARPLTSGGDTSTDTQYF. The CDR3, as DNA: TGCAGTGCTAGACCCCTAACTAGCGGGGGTGATACTAGCACAGATACGCAGTATTTT.

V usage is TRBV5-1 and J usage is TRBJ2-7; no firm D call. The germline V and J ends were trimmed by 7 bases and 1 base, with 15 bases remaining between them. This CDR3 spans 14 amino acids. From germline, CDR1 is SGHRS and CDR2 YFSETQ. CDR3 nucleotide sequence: TGCGCCAGCGGAACCGGGCCATCGTCCTACGAGCAGTACTTC. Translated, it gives CASGTGPSSYEQYF.

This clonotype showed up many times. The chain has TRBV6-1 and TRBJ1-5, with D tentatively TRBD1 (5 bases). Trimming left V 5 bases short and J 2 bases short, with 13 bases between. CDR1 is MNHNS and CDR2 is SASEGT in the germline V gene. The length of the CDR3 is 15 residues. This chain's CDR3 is CASSPGLVRNQPQHF. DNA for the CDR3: TGTGCCAGCAGTCCGGGACTGGTACGCAATCAGCCCCAGCATTTT.

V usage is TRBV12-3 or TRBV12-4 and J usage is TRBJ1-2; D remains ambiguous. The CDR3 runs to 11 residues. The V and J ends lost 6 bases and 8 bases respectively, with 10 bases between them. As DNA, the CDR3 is TGTGCCAGCAGCGGTGGTGGCGGCTACACCTTC. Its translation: CASSGGGGYTF.

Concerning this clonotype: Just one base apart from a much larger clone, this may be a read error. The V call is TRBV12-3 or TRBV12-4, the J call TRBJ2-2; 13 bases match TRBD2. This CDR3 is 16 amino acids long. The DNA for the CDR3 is TGTGCCAGCAGTAGGGGACTAGCGGGGTTCACCGGGGAGCTGGTTTTT. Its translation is CASSRGLAGFTGELVF.

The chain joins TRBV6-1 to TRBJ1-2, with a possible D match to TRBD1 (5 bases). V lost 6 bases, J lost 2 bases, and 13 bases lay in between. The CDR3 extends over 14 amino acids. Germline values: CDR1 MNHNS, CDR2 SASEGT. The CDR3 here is CASSVGPFNYGYTF. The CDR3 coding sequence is TGTGCCAGCAGCGTGGGGCCTTTCAACTATGGCTACACCTTC.

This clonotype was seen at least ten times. CDR3 loop: CAISSTSGDSYEQYF. The CDR3, as DNA: TGTGCCATCAGTTCGACTAGCGGGGATTCCTACGAGCAGTACTTC. The chain joins TRBV10-3 to TRBJ2-7; 11 nucleotides align to TRBD2. Trimming removed 5 bases from V and 1 base from J; junction bases left unmatched: 4. Germline V gives CDR1 ENHRY, CDR2 SYGVKD. This CDR3 is built from 15 residues.